The present entry profiles one TCR beta chain with its context. It has no known antigen specificity. Base quality data are lacking; no much larger clone is found one base away. In total, roughly 670 healthy bone marrow donors made up the cohort. At the time of sampling, every cohort member was nominally healthy, though immune exposures that went unrecorded were likely present. The donor was CMV seropositive and was included in the group of 250 to 350 seropositive cohort members. Each donor provided a peripheral blood sample, and peripheral blood mononuclear cells were used for TCR beta sequencing. The Qiagen DNeasy Blood Extraction Kit was used to extract genomic DNA from the blood cell samples. The sample comes from a study of cytomegalovirus exposure and HLA in healthy donors (dated by TCRdb to about 2017). In terms of the full investigation: An earlier analysis of 587 of the donors reported approximately 300 Gb of sequence data and around 120 million unique TCR beta sequences obtained from about 200 million T cells. Approximately 300 gigabases of sequencing data and around 80 million unique TCR sequences made up an early release that covered nearly 650 HLA-typed donors. Of the roughly 400 genotyped donors, about 80% fell in the genetic ancestry cluster associated with self-reported Caucasian donors. The aim of the study was to test whether cataloging public T cell receptors could identify signatures of past pathogen exposure. The study used immunosequencing to profile the T cell repertoires of approximately 690 subjects and linked those repertoires to cytomegalovirus serostatus. Besides the first cohort of roughly 700 subjects, a separate validation cohort made up of over 95 different subjects was used. High-throughput TCR immunosequencing, statistical association of individual TCRs with disease status, and machine learning were combined to predict cytomegalovirus infection status. In a later analysis, previously published TCR beta repertoires from some 640 donors were re-analyzed and high-resolution HLA genotyping was added so that TCR occurrence patterns could be studied. In the later analysis, no new phenotypic data were used to find candidate immune exposures; instead, reliance was placed on TCR beta sequences and their occurrence across donors. An earlier analysis of 587 of the donors used high-throughput TCR beta sequencing to judge whether each TCR beta V gene segment behaved as functional or pseudogenic. Alongside the repertoire data, information on donor age, sex, ethnicity and CMV serostatus was compiled. Genome-wide SNP genotypes for about 60% of the 666 donors were used in a later genetic analysis, which treated that subset as a discovery cohort. All discovery cohort repertoires had been generated on a single sequencing platform. Both class I and class II loci were covered by HLA typing, at four-digit resolution. Typing coverage varied by locus: roughly 620-640 donors for A, B, C, DRB1 and DQB1; roughly 560 for DQA1; about 600 for DPA1; roughly 470 for DPB1. Because of strong linkage in the cohort, five DR-DQ haplotypes were treated as single units for association and clustering. Among 398 genotyped donors of the cohort, an average of approximately 240,000 unique TCR beta nucleotide sequences were sequenced per donor, about a sixth of them non-productive.

The library came from the immunoSEQ multiplex PCR assay. A mixture of 60 forward primers for TCR Vbeta segments and 13 reverse primers for TCR Jbeta segments was used in the multiplex PCR. The CDR3 region of rearranged TCR beta genes was amplified from genomic DNA by a multiplex PCR assay. The amplified TCR beta libraries were sequenced on the Illumina HiSeq System as 87-base-pair reads. As for the original processing: In a later analysis, 80 million or so unique TCR beta chains were counted across the 500 to 850 repertoires, and roughly 10 million of these chains were shared by at least two donors. A nearest-neighbor algorithm error-corrected the raw reads and collapsed the reads into unique sequences, merging closely related sequences to remove PCR and sequencing errors. CDR3 sequences were aligned to IMGT reference sequences to assign V, D and J gene segments. Each retained sequence needed at least a six-nucleotide match to both a V gene segment and a J gene segment. Rearrangements were classified as productive when the CDR3 lacked stop codons and remained in frame with V and J, and all other rearrangements were classified as non-productive. Following IMGT convention, CDR3 was defined as the stretch from the second conserved V-encoded cysteine to the conserved J-encoded phenylalanine. In an earlier analysis of around 600 of the donors, sequences lacking an unambiguous match to a single V gene segment were excluded. In an earlier analysis of a few hundred of the donors, a V segment was called functional when productive rearrangements were above 56.7%, and segregating when the standard deviation between donors exceeded 5%. A statistical classification framework was built to diagnose cytomegalovirus status from the catalog of TCR beta chain sequences. A later analysis assigned V and J genes by comparing TCR nucleotide sequences with IMGT/GENE-DB human TR gene sequences. Using the TCRdist pipeline, a later analysis assigned CDR3 sequences along with most-parsimonious VDJ recombination scenarios. A later analysis defined each TCR beta chain by its CDR3 amino acid sequence plus V-gene family, and excluded reads lacking a unique V-gene family. To address suspected cross-contamination and a sequencing artifact, a later analysis removed approximately 590 highly shared, low-generation-probability nucleotide sequences. A later analysis calculated a clonal expansion index for each public chain from normalized within-repertoire ranks of inferred template counts. In a later analysis, generation probabilities were computed with a VDJ recombination model fitted to out-of-frame rearrangements, and the resulting probabilities were checked against IGoR. In a later analysis, hypergeometric tests were used to score TCR-TCR, TCR-HLA and TCR-CMV co-occurrence, with a repertoire-size bias correction applied to TCR pairs. To estimate false discovery rates, a later analysis permuted the HLA or CMV assignments 20 times. In a later analysis, co-occurring TCRs were grouped using DBSCAN, and TCRdist sequence similarity was added for clustering within HLA-allele-positive subsets. Repertoires with fewer than 30,000 or more than 120,000 public chains were left out of co-occurrence clustering, as were about 5 repertoires with anomalous nucleotide sharing. In TCRdb, the immuneACCESS table is reduced to in-frame sequences with V and J assigned. These tables do not hold every clone; where another copy was compared, an unresolved V gene accounts for under half, and the others remain unexplained. D and trimming were read from the DNA, whereas the V and J calls and clone size are those reported in that table. The sample table lists approximately 150,000 clones, under 75% of them with a count of one. Clones ranked in the top ten supply roughly 7% of the sample.

General study outcomes and caveats: In a later genetic analysis, a missense DCLRE1C variant was associated with V-gene and J-gene trimming of TCR beta chains, and the association was replicated in an independent cohort. When HLA alleles, especially DR and DQ, strongly co-occurred, TCR associations were difficult to assign to individual alleles. A group of highly shared sequence variants was considered likely to be a technical artifact of the sequencing pipeline. A total of 150 to 200 TCR beta chains were listed by the study as associated with cytomegalovirus. Broadly in line with IMGT annotations, most TCR beta V segments showed up in productive rearrangements about 87% or about 30% of the time in an earlier analysis of roughly 590 of the donors. CMV serostatus was the only immune exposure information available for the cohort. Because HLA typing was unavailable for some donors at each locus, only the typed subset was used in association tests. Approximately 16 rarely observed V segments, including chromosome 9 orphons, were excluded from the earlier analysis of approximately 500 of the donors because counts were too low. Several of the top co-occurrence clusters appeared to be linked to parvovirus B19, influenza, CMV and Epstein-Barr virus, according to a later analysis. Cytomegalovirus status was reported to be diagnosed by the classifier with high specificity and sensitivity in both the original and validation cohorts. Some IMGT-functional V segments, including TRBV6-2 and TRBV6-3, could not be told apart with the 87-base-pair reads, so those segments were excluded. In a later analysis, most CMV-associated TCR beta chains were found to appear HLA-restricted, with HLA associations seemingly driven largely by CMV exposure. The cohort was sequenced for TCR beta chains only, and without alpha or paired-chain data the features that could be detected were limited. The presence/absence analyses assumed that sequencing depth was roughly uniform across donors, and that assumption may not be true. According to the authors, the approach could potentially be generalized to other disease states and immunological phenotypes. In a later analysis, HLA-associated TCR beta chains were found to be more clonally expanded and to have lower generation probabilities than equally common non-associated chains. A few of the identified cytomegalovirus-associated TCR beta chains were confirmed in vitro to be specific for cytomegalovirus antigens. Most TCR sequences were observed very rarely across donors, whereas some public TCRs were present in many individuals. A further reported finding was that TCR beta sequences accurately predicted the HLA-A and HLA-B alleles for most subjects in the first cohort. At a false discovery rate of 0.05, a later analysis linked 16,000 or so TCR beta sequences to specific HLA alleles. Correlated functional status among segregating V segments might be attributable to linkage disequilibrium, but an unknown experimental factor could not be ruled out. A later genetic analysis reported fewer N-insertions in productive TCRs among donors in an Asian-associated ancestry cluster than the approximately 670-donor mean. According to a later analysis, TCR association rates differed among HLA loci, with DRB1 alleles showing the most associated TCRs and HLA-C alleles showing the fewest.

V loses 1 base, J loses 3 bases, and the germline ends lie 14 bases apart. From a lookup of the germline V gene (reference sequence), CDR1 and CDR2 are LNHNV and YYDKDF. From the cysteine through the phenylalanine, the CDR3 covers 16 amino acids. Left in the record is the CDR3 DNA by itself, 48 bases read in frame from the first base. In this chain, TRBV15 is recombined with TRBJ2-3; a tentative D call is TRBD1 (5 bases match). The TCR comes from a woman aged 55-75 years in good health and CMV-seropositive. Material for sequencing was PBMCs. The base sequence is TGTGCCACCAGCAGAGGTCCAGGGATTTCTACAGATACGCAGTATTTT. Its translation is CATSRGPGISTDTQYF. Joined to the reference TRBV15 and TRBJ2-3 proteins, this CDR3 gives the full variable domain: DAMVIQNPRYQVTQFGKPVTLSCSQTLNHNVMYWYQQKSSQAPKLLFHYYDKDFNNEADTPDNFQSRRPNTSFCFLDIRSPGLGDTAMYLCATSRGPGISTDTQYFGPGTRLTVL.